The next 24 T cell receptor beta chains were all read from a single sample in a study of T cells in Graves' hyperthyroidism and ophthalmopathy. RNA transcripts provided the source from which TCR beta CDR3 regions were amplified. A first-round RT-PCR of the TCR CDR3 used the HTBI primer set. One entry per CDR3 protein results from TCRdb running MiXCR on the multiplex PCR reads. The sample has fewer than 750,000 distinct CDR3 sequences, 14% to 15% seen once. Material: blood. The origin of the receptors is a woman in her thirties or forties with Graves' ophthalmopathy.

This clonotype was detected once. V usage is TRBV12-3 or TRBV12-4 and J usage is TRBJ1-3; maybe TRBD1 (5 bases). Trimming stripped 4 bases from V and 0 bases from J, with 22 bases between. This CDR3 has 19 residues. CDR3 sequence reads: CASSYSPNIIQASGNTIYF. The CDR3 bases are TGTGCCAGCAGTTATAGCCCTAATATAATACAGGCCTCTGGAAACACCATATATTTT.

The table lists this clonotype with a few counts. V is TRBV6-5 and J is TRBJ2-5; D might be TRBD2 (6 bases). V lost 4 bases, J lost 5 bases, and 14 bases lay in between. The CDR3 has 14 amino acids. Germline CDR1 MNHEY, CDR2 SVGAGI. The CDR3 spells CASSWTQAGETQYF. The CDR3, as DNA: TGTGCCAGCAGTTGGACACAGGCGGGGGAGACCCAGTACTTC.

This clonotype came up many times. This chain joins TRBV19 and TRBJ1-1; D not resolved. The V and J ends lost 5 bases and 1 base respectively, with 11 bases between them. The CDR3 length is 14 residues. Germline loops: CDR1 LNHDA, CDR2 SQIVND (reference sequence). CDR3 residues: CASSPLQRNTEAFF. In nucleotides, the CDR3 is TGTGCCAGTAGTCCCCTACAGAGGAACACTGAAGCTTTCTTT.

This clonotype came up many times. The chain employs TRBV11-1 and TRBJ2-7, with D possibly matching TRBD2 (8 bases). The CDR3 is 17 amino acids. The V end was cut by 5 bases, the J end by 3 bases, with 23 bases between. CDR1 SGHAT and CDR2 FQDESV come from the germline V gene (reference sequence). Here the CDR3 reads CASSQGGAGLVSYEQYF. The DNA of the CDR3 is TGTGCCAGCAGCCAGGGGGGCGCGGGACTAGTAAGCTACGAGCAGTACTTC.

This clonotype appeared many times. J is TRBJ2-7 and V is TRBV11-2, with D unresolved. This CDR3 region has 14 residues. CDR1 SGHAT and CDR2 FQNNGV come from the germline V gene. V was clipped by 1 base and J by 0 bases, with 7 bases between them. The CDR3 spells CASSLAQFSYEQYF. Here the CDR3 DNA reads TGTGCCAGCAGCTTAGCCCAATTCTCCTACGAGCAGTACTTC.

This clonotype was counted ten times or more. This chain uses TRBV6-1 with TRBJ2-7, with D maybe TRBD1 (6 bases). The CDR3 length is 14 residues. Trimming took off 3 bases at V and 0 bases at J, with 9 bases between the two ends. Germline V CDR1 and CDR2: MNHNS, SASEGT. The CDR3 sequence: CASSEWGHSYEQYF. The CDR3 coding sequence is TGTGCCAGCAGTGAGTGGGGGCACTCCTACGAGCAGTACTTC.

The chain joins TRBV6-1 to TRBJ2-2, with TRBD2 identical over 7 bases. The germline CDR1 and CDR2 sequences are MNHNS and SASEGT. CDR3 length: 12 residues. V lost 11 bases to trimming and J lost 4 bases; unmatched junction nucleotides: 4. CDR3 in DNA: TGTGCCGGGGGGGGAGTCACCGGGGAGCTGTTTTTT. Translated: CAGGGVTGELFF.

This clonotype was detected ten times or more. The V call is TRBV15, the J call TRBJ2-7, with D possibly being TRBD2 (6 bases). In germline, CDR1 is LNHNV, CDR2 YYDKDF (reference sequence). V was cut by 0 bases and J by 7 bases, with 10 bases left in between. The CDR3 is 13 amino acids. CDR3 DNA: TGTGCCACCAGCAGAGAGGGGACTCGGGAGCAGTACTTC. Its translation: CATSREGTREQYF.

V usage is TRBV4-3 and J usage is TRBJ1-1, with D possibly TRBD1 on 5 matching bases. CDR1 LGHNA and CDR2 YSLEER come from the germline V gene. The ends were cut back, 0 bases at V and 8 bases at J, with 19 bases in the middle. The CDR3 totals 16 residues. The CDR3 sequence: CASSQEVSVFGGEAFF. DNA of the CDR3: TGCGCCAGCAGCCAAGAGGTCTCGGTCTTTGGGGGGGAAGCTTTCTTT.

This clonotype has only a few counts. V usage is TRBV6-4 and J usage is TRBJ2-3; D might be TRBD2 (6 bases). V lost 2 bases and J 3 bases, leaving 12 bases between the germline ends. The CDR3 consists of 15 residues. Germline V gene data show CDR1 as MRHNA and CDR2 as SNTAGT. The CDR3 DNA is TGTGCCAGCAGTGACCATGCGGGGCGGACAGATACGCAGTATTTT. Translating gives CASSDHAGRTDTQYF.

J is TRBJ2-7 and V is TRBV7-8; 7 bases are shared with TRBD1. V shed 5 bases and J 3 bases; nucleotides not matched to a gene: 4. Germline CDR1 SGHVS, CDR2 FQNEAQ. This CDR3 comprises 13 residues. CDR3 loop: CASSRDSFYEQYF. The CDR3 region has the DNA TGTGCCAGCAGCAGGGACAGTTTCTACGAGCAGTACTTC.

This clonotype appeared many times. This chain connects TRBV7-9 to TRBJ2-5; D is undetermined. CDR1 SEHNR and CDR2 FQNEAQ come from the germline V gene (reference sequence). Trimming took 1 base from V and 5 from J, leaving 5 bases between them. The CDR3 extends over 12 amino acids. The CDR3 DNA is TGTGCCAGCAGCTTAGATATGGAGACCCAGTACTTC. Its protein is CASSLDMETQYF.

There are many counts of this clonotype. The chain employs TRBV20-1 and TRBJ2-5, with 9 bases lining up with TRBD1. The germline V gene has CDR1 DFQATT and CDR2 SNEGSKA (reference sequence). The ends lost 3 bases at V and 0 bases at J; junction bases unmatched: 8. The CDR3 has 16 amino acids. CDR3 coding DNA: TGCAGTGCTAGCCGAGGACAGGGGCCTTACCAAGAGACCCAGTACTTC. It specifies CSASRGQGPYQETQYF.

This rearrangement joins TRBV12-3 or TRBV12-4 to TRBJ2-5; D is unresolved. This CDR3 has 11 amino acids. Trimming pared 8 bases from V and 4 bases from J, leaving 8 bases between. CDR3 protein: CASGVLETQYF. The DNA of the CDR3 is TGTGCCAGCGGTGTTTTAGAGACCCAGTACTTC.

This clonotype was found many times. The rearrangement uses TRBV6-1 and TRBJ1-2, with D uncertain. Germline CDR1 is MNHNS and CDR2 is SASEGT. The CDR3 extends over 13 amino acids. The germline V and J ends were trimmed by 8 bases and 1 base, with 11 bases remaining between them. CDR3 DNA: TGTGCCAGCCAGACGCTTTTTAACTATGGCTACACCTTC. Its translation is CASQTLFNYGYTF.

This sequence joins TRBV18 and TRBJ1-1, with 9 positions matching TRBD1. The CDR3 sequence is 15 residues long. Germline lookup yields CDR1 KGHSH and CDR2 LQKENI. Losses at the gene ends were 0 bases for V and 5 bases for J; bases not matched to a gene: 4. The CDR3 region is CASSPPDRGGTEAFF. The CDR3 DNA follows: TGTGCCAGCTCACCACCGGACAGGGGTGGAACTGAAGCTTTCTTT.

The chain uses TRBV15 and TRBJ1-1, with D uncertain. The CDR3 runs 12 residues. The ends were cut back, 1 base at V and 8 bases at J, with 8 bases in the middle. Germline CDR1 reads LNHNV; CDR2 reads YYDKDF (reference sequence). CDR3 coding DNA: TGTGCCACCAGCAGAGGAGGGATAGAAGCTTTCTTT. Residues: CATSRGGIEAFF.

A few counts support this clonotype. The chain joins TRBV5-1 to TRBJ1-1; a weak D match, TRBD1 (5 bases). CDR1 and CDR2 (germline): SGHRS, YFSETQ. The CDR3 is 15 residues long. V was clipped by 0 bases and J by 6 bases, with 15 bases between them. CDR3 nucleotide sequence: TGCGCCAGCAGCTTGGGCCCCGACAGAACCGCTGAAGCTTTCTTT. Its protein is CASSLGPDRTAEAFF.

In its sample, this clonotype was seen many times. The rearrangement joins TRBV2 to TRBJ1-2, with D perhaps TRBD1 (5 bases). CDR1 SNHLY and CDR2 FYNNEI come from the germline V gene. Trimming removed 6 bases at V and 8 bases at J, with 16 bases between. The CDR3 is 13 residues long. The CDR3 sequence is CASREGREGGYTF. The CDR3 region has the DNA TGTGCCAGCAGAGAGGGACGAGAAGGCGGCTACACCTTC.

The table lists this clonotype with many counts. The chain has TRBV20-1 and TRBJ2-7; 12 bases fit TRBD2. The germline V gene encodes CDR1 DFQATT and CDR2 SNEGSKA (reference sequence). With 4 bases clipped from V and 6 bases from J, the junction kept 13 bases outside the gene matches. The CDR3 is 16 residues long. The CDR3 nucleotides read TGCAGTGCTATATCTAGCGGGAGGGCCGAGACGGGCGAGCAGTACTTC. This codes for CSAISSGRAETGEQYF.

This clonotype was observed at least ten times. V is TRBV20-1 and J is TRBJ2-5, with D perhaps TRBD1 or TRBD2 (6 bases each). V lost 6 bases and J lost 1, with 12 bases in between. The V gene's germline CDR1 is DFQATT and CDR2 SNEGSKA (reference sequence). This CDR3 spans 13 amino acids. The CDR3 spells CSAPGDIQETQYF. The DNA for the CDR3 is TGCAGTGCCCCGGGGGACATCCAAGAGACCCAGTACTTC.

This clonotype was seen repeatedly, ten times or more. This chain connects TRBV11-1 to TRBJ2-7; D might be TRBD1 (5 bases). The CDR3 runs 15 residues. Germline V gene lookup returns CDR1 SGHAT and CDR2 FQDESV (reference sequence). V was trimmed by 4 bases and J by 3 bases, leaving 16 bases between them. CDR3 amino acids: CASSSVVRGNYEQYF. In nucleotides, the CDR3 is TGTGCCAGCAGCTCGGTTGTAAGGGGCAACTACGAGCAGTACTTC.

This clonotype was seen at least ten times. This sequence joins TRBV25-1 and TRBJ1-1, with 8 bases aligning to TRBD1. The V and J ends lost 10 bases and 2 bases, in that order; junction bases with no gene match: 9. The CDR3 has 14 residues. Per germline, CDR1 MGHDK and CDR2 SYGVNS. The CDR3 loop is CATKQGGRNTEAFF. For the CDR3, the DNA is TGTGCCACCAAACAGGGGGGGAGAAACACTGAAGCTTTCTTT. Looking up the rest from reference TRBV25-1 and TRBJ1-1 gives the full variable domain: EADIYQTPRYLVIGTGKKITLECSQTMGHDKMYWYQQDPGMELHLIHYSYGVNSTEKGDLSSESTVSRIRTEHFPLTLESARPSHTSQYLCATKQGGRNTEAFFGQGTRLTVV.

The CDR3, as DNA: TGTGCCAGCAGAAAATACGCCGGGGAGCTGTTTTTT. Protein: CASRKYAGELFF. The chain employs TRBV6-1 and TRBJ2-2, with D hard to call. Germline CDR1 MNHNS, CDR2 SASEGT. Deletions cut 6 bases from V and 6 bases from J, with 8 bases between. The length of the CDR3 is 12 residues.